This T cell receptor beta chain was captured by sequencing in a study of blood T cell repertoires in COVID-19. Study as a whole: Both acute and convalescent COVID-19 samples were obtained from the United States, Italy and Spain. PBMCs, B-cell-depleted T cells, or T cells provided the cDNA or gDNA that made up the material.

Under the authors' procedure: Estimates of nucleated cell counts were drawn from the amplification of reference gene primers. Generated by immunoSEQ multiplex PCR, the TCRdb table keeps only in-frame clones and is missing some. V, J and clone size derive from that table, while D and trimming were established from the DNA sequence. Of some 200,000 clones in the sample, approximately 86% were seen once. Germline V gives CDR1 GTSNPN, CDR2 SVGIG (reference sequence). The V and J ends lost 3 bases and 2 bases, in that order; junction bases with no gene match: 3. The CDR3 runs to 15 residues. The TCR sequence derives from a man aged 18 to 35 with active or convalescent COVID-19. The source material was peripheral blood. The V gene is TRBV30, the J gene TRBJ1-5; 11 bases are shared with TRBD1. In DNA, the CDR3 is TGTGCCTGGAGGGACAGGGGGCGAGGCAATCAGCCCCAGCATTTT. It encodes CAWRDRGRGNQPQHF.